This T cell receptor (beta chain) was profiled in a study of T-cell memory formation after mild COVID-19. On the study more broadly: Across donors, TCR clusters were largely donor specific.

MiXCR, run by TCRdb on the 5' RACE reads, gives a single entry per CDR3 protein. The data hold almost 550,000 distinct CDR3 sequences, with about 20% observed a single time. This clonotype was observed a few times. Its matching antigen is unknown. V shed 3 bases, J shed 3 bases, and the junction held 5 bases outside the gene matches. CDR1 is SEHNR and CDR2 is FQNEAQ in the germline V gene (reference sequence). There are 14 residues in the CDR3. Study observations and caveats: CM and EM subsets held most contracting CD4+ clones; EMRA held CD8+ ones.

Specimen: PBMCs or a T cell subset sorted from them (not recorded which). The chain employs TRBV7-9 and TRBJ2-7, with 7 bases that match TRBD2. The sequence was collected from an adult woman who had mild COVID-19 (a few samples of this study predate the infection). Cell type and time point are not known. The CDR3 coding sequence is TGTGCCAGCAGCTTTGCGGGGGAAAGCTACGAGCAGTACTTC. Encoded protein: CASSFAGESYEQYF.